This entry lists 30 T cell receptor beta chains sequenced from one sample in a study of blood T cell repertoires in COVID-19. Some clones are missing from TCRdb's copy, which holds only in-frame ones; the method was immunoSEQ multiplex PCR. Of 400,000 to 450,000 clones listed, about 87% are singletons. The sequenced sample consisted of peripheral blood. These receptors all stem from a man between 18 and 35 years old with COVID-19, enrolled during active disease.

The gene calls are TRBV19 and TRBJ1-1; D not resolved. Germline V CDR1 and CDR2: LNHDA, SQIVND (reference sequence). V was cut by 4 bases and J by 2 bases, with 20 bases left in between. The CDR3 covers 17 residues. As DNA, the CDR3 is TGTGCCAGTAGTAAACCACCTCGTGGAGAATTTAACACTGAAGCTTTCTTT. Amino acid sequence: CASSKPPRGEFNTEAFF.

The chain joins TRBV5-5 to TRBJ1-6; D not certain. Trimming removed 4 bases from V and 6 bases from J, with 11 bases in between. The CDR3 extends over 14 amino acids. Germline V gives CDR1 SGHKS, CDR2 YYEKEE (reference sequence). The CDR3 sequence is CASSAVEVNSPLHF. The CDR3 DNA follows: TGTGCCAGCAGCGCCGTCGAGGTTAATTCACCCCTCCACTTT.

The CDR3 DNA reads TGTGCCAGCAGCGGACGGACAGGGATACCCTACGAGCAGTACTTC. This gives the protein CASSGRTGIPYEQYF. The gene calls are TRBV11-3 and TRBJ2-7; 8 positions agree with TRBD1. V gave up 5 bases and J gave up 2 bases; unmatched junction bases: 8. The CDR3 spans 15 residues. Germline V gene sequence: CDR1 SGHNT, CDR2 YENEEA.

The J gene is TRBJ2-7, the V gene TRBV7-9; 10 bases are a match to TRBD1. The CDR3 has 12 residues. Per the germline V gene, CDR1 is SEHNR and CDR2 is FQNEAQ (reference sequence). V was pared by 3 bases and J by 9 bases, with 2 bases of the junction left unmatched. Written as DNA, the CDR3 is TGTGCCAGCAGCTTGACAGGGGGCGCGCAGTACTTC. Translating it yields CASSLTGGAQYF.

V and J are TRBV6-5 and TRBJ2-7; a weak D match, TRBD2 (5 bases). The CDR3 covers 16 residues. The germline V gene has CDR1 MNHEY and CDR2 SVGAGI. The germline V and J ends were trimmed by 0 bases and 5 bases, with 17 bases remaining between them. CDR3 coding DNA: TGTGCCAGCAGTTACTCGAGGGCCGACTCGAGGGACGAGCAGTACTTC. This encodes CASSYSRADSRDEQYF.

V is TRBV6-4 and J is TRBJ1-1, with 7 nucleotides matching TRBD1. V shed 5 bases and J 4 bases; nucleotides not matched to a gene: 7. Per the germline V gene, CDR1 is MRHNA and CDR2 is SNTAGT. This CDR3 contains 14 residues. The CDR3: CASSFGQVGTEAFF. DNA for the CDR3: TGTGCCAGCAGTTTCGGACAGGTCGGCACTGAAGCTTTCTTT.

This chain connects TRBV28 to TRBJ2-7; TRBD1 aligns across 8 bases. The CDR3 sequence is 15 residues long. In germline, CDR1 is MDHEN, CDR2 SYDVKM. The V and J ends lost 6 bases and 7 bases, in that order; junction bases with no gene match: 14. CDR3 bases: TGTGCCAGCAGCTTAGCTGGGACAGGATACCCAGAGCAGTACTTC. Residues: CASSLAGTGYPEQYF.

The chain carries TRBV21-1 and TRBJ2-7; the listed D gene, TRBD1, was not tested against the DNA. TRBV21-1 is noted as a pseudogene. CDR3 length: 16 residues. CDR3 nucleotide sequence: TGTGCCAGCAGCAAACACGGACAGATTCGAACCTACGAGCAGTACTTC. Translated: CASSKHGQIRTYEQYF.

V gene TRBV5-8 combines with J gene TRBJ2-2; D remains ambiguous. The CDR3 extends over 13 amino acids. In germline, CDR1 is SGHTS, CDR2 YDEGEE. Trimming left V 1 base short and J 6 bases short, with 7 bases between. The CDR3: CASSLSVAGELFF. The CDR3, as DNA: TGTGCCAGCAGCTTGTCGGTCGCCGGGGAGCTGTTTTTT. The whole variable domain, remainder taken from reference TRBV5-8 and TRBJ2-2, is EAGVTQSPTHLIKTRGQQATLRCSPISGHTSVYWYQQALGLGLQFLLWYDEGEERNRGNFPPRFSGRQFPNYSSELNVNALELEDSALYLCASSLSVAGELFFGEGSRLTVL.

The chain employs TRBV3-1 (or the pseudogene TRBV3-2) and TRBJ1-3; D might be TRBD1 (6 bases). The V and J ends lost 2 bases and 4 bases respectively, with 18 bases between them. Per the germline V gene, CDR1 is LGHDT and CDR2 is YNNKEL (reference sequence). This CDR3 contains 17 residues. CDR3 sequence: CASSQNLGATEGNTIYF. The CDR3 bases are TGTGCCAGCAGCCAAAACCTGGGGGCGACAGAAGGAAACACCATATATTTT.

V is TRBV2 and J is TRBJ2-3; TRBD2 matches at 10 bases. The CDR3 has 15 amino acids. Germline-derived CDR1 and CDR2 are SNHLY and FYNNEI. The ends lost 7 bases at V and 3 bases at J; junction bases unmatched: 7. The CDR3 is CASKSRAGGTDTQYF. Here the CDR3 DNA reads TGTGCCAGCAAATCCCGAGCGGGGGGGACAGATACGCAGTATTTT.

The V call is TRBV4-2, the J call TRBJ2-7; no definite D call. The ends were cut back, 1 base at V and 2 bases at J, with 12 bases in the middle. The germline V gene encodes CDR1 LGHNA and CDR2 YNFKEQ. This CDR3 is 15 amino acids long. The CDR3 DNA follows: TGTGCCAGCAGCCAAGCTCGGAGCCTCCCCTACGAGCAGTACTTC. Its translation is CASSQARSLPYEQYF.

The J gene is TRBJ1-6, the V gene TRBV27; 11 nucleotides match TRBD1. The CDR3 totals 16 residues. Germline CDR1 reads MNHEY; CDR2 reads SMNVEV (reference sequence). V lost 2 bases, J lost 7 bases, and 4 bases stayed unmatched. The CDR3 spells CASSLTGTGGNSPLHF. DNA of the CDR3: TGTGCCAGCAGTTTAACCGGGACAGGGGGGAATTCACCCCTCCACTTT.

V gene TRBV18 combines with J gene TRBJ2-2; no clear D. The germline gives CDR1 KGHSH, CDR2 LQKENI. The CDR3 runs 12 residues. V lost 3 bases to trimming and J lost 7 bases, with 6 bases between them. The CDR3 is CASSPSLGELFF. The CDR3 DNA reads TGTGCCAGCTCACCTTCACTCGGGGAGCTGTTTTTT.

This clone appeared once. The rearrangement links TRBV3-1 (or the pseudogene TRBV3-2) to TRBJ1-6, with D tentatively TRBD1 (6 bases). The CDR3 has 15 amino acids. V shed 1 base and J shed 5 bases, with 9 bases lying between them. Germline CDR1 LGHDT, CDR2 YNNKEL (reference sequence). The CDR3 DNA sequence: TGTGCCAGCAGCCAAGTTCCAGGGGATAATTCACCCCTCCACTTT. As protein: CASSQVPGDNSPLHF.

This rearrangement joins TRBV2 to TRBJ1-1; D is unclear. The ends were cut back, 6 bases at V and 4 bases at J, with 15 bases in the middle. CDR3 length equals 14 residues. CDR1 is SNHLY, CDR2 FYNNEI, per germline. The CDR3 DNA is TGTGCCAGCAGCAACTACGGTACGGGCACTGAAGCTTTCTTT. Protein product: CASSNYGTGTEAFF. Full variable domain (missing parts from reference TRBV2 and TRBJ1-1): EPEVTQTPSHQVTQMGQEVILRCVPISNHLYFYWYRQILGQKVEFLVSFYNNEISEKSEIFDDQFSVERPDGSNFTLKIRSTKLEDSAMYFCASSNYGTGTEAFFGQGTRLTVV.

V gene TRBV5-1 combines with J gene TRBJ1-1; D is uncertain. The length of the CDR3 is 16 residues. V was trimmed by 0 bases and J by 1 base, leaving 13 bases between them. The germline V gene has CDR1 SGHRS and CDR2 YFSETQ. Here the CDR3 DNA reads TGCGCCAGCAGCTTGGCCCCCGGGGTTCCGAACACTGAAGCTTTCTTT. This sequence encodes CASSLAPGVPNTEAFF.

The V gene is TRBV9, the J gene TRBJ2-3; D is undetermined. The CDR3 totals 17 residues. V lost 6 bases to trimming and J lost 3 bases, with 23 bases between them. The V gene's germline CDR1 is SGDLS and CDR2 YYNGEE. The CDR3 DNA reads TGTGCCAGCAACAAAGGTACTTTGGAGAGACGGACAGATACGCAGTATTTT. It yields the protein CASNKGTLERRTDTQYF.

The genes are TRBV6-5 and TRBJ1-6, with D uncertain. This CDR3 region has 15 residues. The V end lost 6 bases, the J end lost 7 bases, and 16 bases lay between the germline ends. The germline V gene has CDR1 MNHEY and CDR2 SVGAGI. CDR3 sequence reads: CASRADGTLNSPLHF. The CDR3 DNA is TGTGCCAGCAGAGCGGACGGAACCCTGAATTCACCCCTCCACTTT.

This clone was recorded only once. The V gene is TRBV20-1, the J gene TRBJ1-5, with TRBD1 as a possible D gene (6 bases). From germline, CDR1 is DFQATT and CDR2 SNEGSKA (reference sequence). CDR3 length: 14 residues. V was pared by 3 bases and J by 4 bases, with 13 bases between. In DNA form, the CDR3 reads TGCAGTGCTAGTCAGGGGAGGGCTAATCAGCCCCAGCATTTT. Protein product: CSASQGRANQPQHF.

This clone was seen a handful of times. The rearrangement links TRBV6-7 to TRBJ1-4; the D is unclear. TRBV6-7 is sorted into the ORF group, with uncertain function. V was clipped by 4 bases and J by 4 bases, with 10 bases between them. The CDR3 spans 14 residues. CDR3 sequence reads: CASSLRGINEKLFF. The CDR3 bases are TGTGCCAGCAGTTTGCGAGGGATTAATGAAAAACTGTTTTTT.

The gene calls are TRBV10-3 and TRBJ2-1; TRBD2 might be the D (5 bases). The CDR3 runs to 13 residues. Deletions cut 8 bases from V and 7 bases from J, with 15 bases between. Germline lookup yields CDR1 ENHRY and CDR2 SYGVKD. The CDR3 sequence is CAISEAGVNEQFF. CDR3 in DNA: TGTGCCATCTCCGAGGCCGGGGTGAATGAGCAGTTCTTC.

This chain connects TRBV7-2 to TRBJ2-7; D call uncertain. The V and J ends lost 5 bases and 4 bases respectively, with 12 bases between them. This CDR3 contains 13 residues. The V gene's germline CDR1 is SGHTA and CDR2 FQGNSA. CDR3 DNA: TGTGCCAGCAGCCCACCCCCTCAGTACGAGCAGTACTTC. It specifies CASSPPPQYEQYF.

The sample holds one count of this clone. The chain employs TRBV5-6 and TRBJ2-1, with TRBD1 as a possible D gene (6 bases). V was shortened by 2 bases and J by 13 bases, with 10 bases between the two germline ends. From germline, CDR1 is SGHDT and CDR2 YYEEEE. The CDR3 has 11 residues. The CDR3 coding sequence is TGTGCCAGCAGCTTCCGACAGGCTCAGTTCTTC. As protein: CASSFRQAQFF.

V gene TRBV11-2 combines with J gene TRBJ2-2, with 10 bases that match TRBD1. CDR3 length equals 17 residues. The germline CDR1 and CDR2 sequences are SGHAT and FQNNGV. J lost 7 bases, V lost 5 bases, and 13 bases had no gene match. CDR3 nucleotides: TGTGCCAGCAGCCCAGACCCCGGGACAGGGGATAACGGGGAGCTGTTTTTT. Translating gives CASSPDPGTGDNGELFF. Drawing the rest from reference TRBV11-2 and TRBJ2-2, the complete variable domain is EAGVAQSPRYKIIEKRQSVAFWCNPISGHATLYWYQQILGQGPKLLIQFQNNGVVDDSQLPKDRFSAERLKGVDSTLKIQPAKLEDSAVYLCASSPDPGTGDNGELFFGEGSRLTVL.

The chain uses TRBV11-3 and TRBJ2-4; D is possibly TRBD1 (6 bases). The CDR3 loop spans 18 amino acids. Between the trimmed V and J ends, which lost 1 base and 3 bases, there was a span of 19 bases. CDR1 and CDR2 from the germline V gene are SGHNT and YENEEA. The DNA of the CDR3 is TGTGCCAGCAGCTTAGGGAGGCAGGGGCGCCGGGGCAAAAACATTCAGTACTTC. Translated, it gives CASSLGRQGRRGKNIQYF.

This rearrangement joins TRBV2 to TRBJ1-1; 8 nucleotides agree with TRBD1. Looked up from germline, CDR1 is SNHLY and CDR2 is FYNNEI. The CDR3 covers 13 residues. V trimming: 11 bases; J trimming: 2 bases; junction bases outside the gene matches: 7. For the CDR3, the DNA is TGTGCCGATCGGACAGGGCCAAACACTGAAGCTTTCTTT. It codes for CADRTGPNTEAFF.

There are many counts of this clone. The chain joins TRBV5-4 to TRBJ1-2; 7 bases map to TRBD1. V lost 4 bases and J lost 10; bases outside the gene matches: 13. Germline CDR1 SGHNT, CDR2 YYREEE (reference sequence). The length of the CDR3 is 14 residues. The CDR3 protein is CASSPPGTDLYYTF. CDR3 nucleotides: TGTGCCAGCAGCCCCCCAGGGACAGACCTTTACTACACCTTC.

V gene TRBV6-6 combines with J gene TRBJ2-5; 7 bases are a match to TRBD2. Trimming cost V 8 bases and J 4 bases; bases outside gene matches: 4. Looked up from germline, CDR1 is MNHNY and CDR2 is SVGAGI (reference sequence). The CDR3 has 12 residues. The CDR3 is CASGGGRETQYF. In DNA form, the CDR3 reads TGTGCCAGCGGGGGAGGGCGAGAGACCCAGTACTTC.

V usage is TRBV11-2 and J usage is TRBJ2-1; 11 nucleotides align to TRBD2. V lost 4 bases and J lost 9; bases outside the gene matches: 14. There are 17 residues in the CDR3. CDR1 and CDR2 from the germline V gene are SGHAT and FQNNGV. Here the CDR3 DNA reads TGTGCCAGCAGCTCGACACCTCTAGCGGGGGGACTCGGTGAGCAGTTCTTC. This encodes CASSSTPLAGGLGEQFF.